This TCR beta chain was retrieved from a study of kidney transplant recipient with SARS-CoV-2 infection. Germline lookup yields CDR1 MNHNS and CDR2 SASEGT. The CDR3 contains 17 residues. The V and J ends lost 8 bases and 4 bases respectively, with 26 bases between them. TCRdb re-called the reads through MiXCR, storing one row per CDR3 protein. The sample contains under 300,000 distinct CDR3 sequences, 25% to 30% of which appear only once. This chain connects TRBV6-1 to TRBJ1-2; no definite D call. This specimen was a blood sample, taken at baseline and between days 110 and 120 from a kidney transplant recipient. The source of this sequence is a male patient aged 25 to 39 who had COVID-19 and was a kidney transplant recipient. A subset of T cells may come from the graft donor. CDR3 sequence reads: CASGVYFSMRKTYGYTF. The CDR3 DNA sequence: TGTGCCAGCGGTGTCTACTTTTCTATGCGAAAGACCTATGGCTACACCTTC.